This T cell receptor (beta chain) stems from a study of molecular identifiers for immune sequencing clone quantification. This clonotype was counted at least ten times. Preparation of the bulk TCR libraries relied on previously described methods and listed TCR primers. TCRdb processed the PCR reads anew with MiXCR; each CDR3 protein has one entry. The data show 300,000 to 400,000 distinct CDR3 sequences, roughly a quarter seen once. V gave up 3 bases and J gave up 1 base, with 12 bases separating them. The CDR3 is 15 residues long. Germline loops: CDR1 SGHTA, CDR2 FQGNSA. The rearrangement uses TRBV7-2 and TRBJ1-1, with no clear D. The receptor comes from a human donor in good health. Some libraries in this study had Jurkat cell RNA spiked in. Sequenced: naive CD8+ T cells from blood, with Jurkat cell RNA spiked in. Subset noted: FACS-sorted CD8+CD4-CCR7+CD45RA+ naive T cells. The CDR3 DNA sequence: TGTGCCAGCAGCTTTAGCCCCCCCCAGAACACTGAAGCTTTCTTT. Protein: CASSFSPPQNTEAFF.